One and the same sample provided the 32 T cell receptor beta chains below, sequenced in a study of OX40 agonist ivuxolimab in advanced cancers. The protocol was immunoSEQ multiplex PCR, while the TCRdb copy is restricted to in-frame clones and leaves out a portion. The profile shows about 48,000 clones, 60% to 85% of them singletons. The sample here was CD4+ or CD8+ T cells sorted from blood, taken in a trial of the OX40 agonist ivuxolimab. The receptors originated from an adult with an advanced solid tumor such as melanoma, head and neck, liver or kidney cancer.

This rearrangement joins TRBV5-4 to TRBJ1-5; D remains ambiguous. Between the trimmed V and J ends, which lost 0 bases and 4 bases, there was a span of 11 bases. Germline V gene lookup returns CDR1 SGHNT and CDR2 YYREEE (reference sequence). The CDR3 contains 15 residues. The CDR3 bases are TGTGCCAGCAGCTTGGAAGATGATTTGAATCAGCCCCAGCATTTT. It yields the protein CASSLEDDLNQPQHF.

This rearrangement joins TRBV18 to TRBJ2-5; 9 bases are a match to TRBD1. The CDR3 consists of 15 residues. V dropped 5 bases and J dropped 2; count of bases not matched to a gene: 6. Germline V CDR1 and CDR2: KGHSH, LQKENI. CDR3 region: CASSSGTGPQETQYF. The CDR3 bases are TGTGCCAGCTCATCCGGGACAGGGCCTCAAGAGACCCAGTACTTC.

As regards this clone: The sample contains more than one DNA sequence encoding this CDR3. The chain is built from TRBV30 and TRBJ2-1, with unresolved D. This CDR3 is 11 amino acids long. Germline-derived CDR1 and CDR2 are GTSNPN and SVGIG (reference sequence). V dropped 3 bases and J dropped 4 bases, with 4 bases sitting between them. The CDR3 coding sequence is TGTGCCTGGAGGTCTTACAATGAGCAGTTCTTC. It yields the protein CAWRSYNEQFF. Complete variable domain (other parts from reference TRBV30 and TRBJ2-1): SQTIHQWPATLVQPVGSPLSLECTVEGTSNPNLYWYRQAAGRGLQLLFYSVGIGQISSEVPQNLSASRPQDRQFILSSKKLLLSDSGFYLCAWRSYNEQFFGPGTRLTVL.

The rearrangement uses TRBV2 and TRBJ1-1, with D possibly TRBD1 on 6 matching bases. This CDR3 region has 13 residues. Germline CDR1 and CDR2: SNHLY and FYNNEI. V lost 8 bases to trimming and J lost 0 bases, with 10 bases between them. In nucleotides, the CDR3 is TGTGCCAGCCGTACAGGGTTGAACACTGAAGCTTTCTTT. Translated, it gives CASRTGLNTEAFF.

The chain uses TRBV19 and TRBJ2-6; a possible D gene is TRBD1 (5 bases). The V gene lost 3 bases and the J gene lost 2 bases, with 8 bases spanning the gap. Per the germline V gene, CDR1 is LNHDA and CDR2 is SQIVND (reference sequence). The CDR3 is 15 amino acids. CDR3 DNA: TGTGCCAGTAGTATTCCAGGGACTGGGGCCAACGTCCTGACTTTC. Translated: CASSIPGTGANVLTF.

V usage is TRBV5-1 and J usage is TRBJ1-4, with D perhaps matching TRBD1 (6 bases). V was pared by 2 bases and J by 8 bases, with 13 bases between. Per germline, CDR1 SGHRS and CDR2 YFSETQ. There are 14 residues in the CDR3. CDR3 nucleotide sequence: TGCGCCAGCAGCTTCAGTGTCGGGGGCGAAAAACTGTTTTTT. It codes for CASSFSVGGEKLFF. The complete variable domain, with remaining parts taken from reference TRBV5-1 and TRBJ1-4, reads KAGVTQTPRYLIKTRGQQVTLSCSPISGHRSVSWYQQTPGQGLQFLFEYFSETQRNKGNFPGRFSGRQFSNSRSEMNVSTLELGDSALYLCASSFSVGGEKLFFGSGTQLSVL.

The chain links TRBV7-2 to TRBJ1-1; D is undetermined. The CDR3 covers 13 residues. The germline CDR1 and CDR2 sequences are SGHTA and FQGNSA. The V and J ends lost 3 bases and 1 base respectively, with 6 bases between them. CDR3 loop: CASSLSWNTEAFF. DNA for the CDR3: TGTGCCAGCAGCTTGAGCTGGAACACTGAAGCTTTCTTT.

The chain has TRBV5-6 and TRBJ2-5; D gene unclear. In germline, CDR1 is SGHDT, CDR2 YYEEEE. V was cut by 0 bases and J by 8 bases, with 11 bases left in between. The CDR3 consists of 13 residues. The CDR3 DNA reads TGTGCCAGCAGCTTGGCCCAGCGAACAACCCAGTACTTC. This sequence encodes CASSLAQRTTQYF.

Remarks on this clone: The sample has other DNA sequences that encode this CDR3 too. DNA for the CDR3: TGTGCCAGCAGTTCAGGGGGCTACGAGCAGTACTTC. Its translation is CASSSGGYEQYF. The V call is TRBV28, the J call TRBJ2-7, with 7 bases matching TRBD1. The V and J ends lost 4 bases and 3 bases, in that order; junction bases with no gene match: 0. Germline-derived CDR1 and CDR2 are MDHEN and SYDVKM. This CDR3 is 12 amino acids long.

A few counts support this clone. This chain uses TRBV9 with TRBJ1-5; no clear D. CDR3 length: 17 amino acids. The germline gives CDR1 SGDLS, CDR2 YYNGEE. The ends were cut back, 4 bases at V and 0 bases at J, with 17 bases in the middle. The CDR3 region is CASSTRTYFYSNQPQHF. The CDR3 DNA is TGTGCCAGCAGCACCCGGACCTACTTTTATAGCAATCAGCCCCAGCATTTT.

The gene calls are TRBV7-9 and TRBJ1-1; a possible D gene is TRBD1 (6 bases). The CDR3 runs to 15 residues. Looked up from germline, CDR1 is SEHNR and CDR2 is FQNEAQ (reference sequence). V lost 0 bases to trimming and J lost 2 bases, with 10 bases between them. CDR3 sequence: CASSLAIGGNTEAFF. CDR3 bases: TGTGCCAGCAGCTTAGCGATAGGGGGAAACACTGAAGCTTTCTTT. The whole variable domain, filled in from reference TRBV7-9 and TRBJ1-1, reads DTGVSQNPRHKITKRGQNVTFRCDPISEHNRLYWYRQTLGQGPEFLTYFQNEAQLEKSRLLSDRFSAERPKGSFSTLEIQRTEQGDSAMYLCASSLAIGGNTEAFFGQGTRLTVV.

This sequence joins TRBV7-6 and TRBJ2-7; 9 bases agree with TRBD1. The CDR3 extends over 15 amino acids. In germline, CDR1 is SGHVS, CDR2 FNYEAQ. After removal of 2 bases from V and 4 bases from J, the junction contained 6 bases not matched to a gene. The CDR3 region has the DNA TGTGCCAGCAGCTTAAGACAGGGGGGTTTGTACGAGCAGTACTTC. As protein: CASSLRQGGLYEQYF.

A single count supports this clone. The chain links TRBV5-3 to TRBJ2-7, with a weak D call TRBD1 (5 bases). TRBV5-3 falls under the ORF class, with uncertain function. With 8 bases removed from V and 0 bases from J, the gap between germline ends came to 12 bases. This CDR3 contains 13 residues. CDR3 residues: CASSQDSSYEQYF. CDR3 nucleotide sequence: TGTGCCAGCAGCCAAGACAGCTCCTACGAGCAGTACTTC.

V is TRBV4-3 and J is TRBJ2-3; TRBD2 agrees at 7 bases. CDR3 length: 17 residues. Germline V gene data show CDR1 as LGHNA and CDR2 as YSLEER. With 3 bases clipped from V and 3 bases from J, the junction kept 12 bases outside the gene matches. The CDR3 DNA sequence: TGCGCCAGCAGCCAGGGGGTTCTTGGCGGGAGTACAGATACGCAGTATTTT. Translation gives CASSQGVLGGSTDTQYF.

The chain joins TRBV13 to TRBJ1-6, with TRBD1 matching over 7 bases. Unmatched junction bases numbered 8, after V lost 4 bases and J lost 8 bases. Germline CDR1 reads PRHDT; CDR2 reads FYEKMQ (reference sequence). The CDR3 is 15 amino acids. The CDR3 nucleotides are TGTGCCAGCAGCTCCCGGACAGGTGGGGATTCACCCCTCCACTTT. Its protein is CASSSRTGGDSPLHF.

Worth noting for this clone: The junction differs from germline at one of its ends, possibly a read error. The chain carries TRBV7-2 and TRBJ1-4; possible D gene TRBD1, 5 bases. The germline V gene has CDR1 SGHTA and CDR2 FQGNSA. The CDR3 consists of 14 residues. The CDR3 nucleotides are TGTGCCAGCAGCATAGCGGGGGGTGAGGGAAAACTGTTTTTT. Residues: CASSIAGGEGKLFF.

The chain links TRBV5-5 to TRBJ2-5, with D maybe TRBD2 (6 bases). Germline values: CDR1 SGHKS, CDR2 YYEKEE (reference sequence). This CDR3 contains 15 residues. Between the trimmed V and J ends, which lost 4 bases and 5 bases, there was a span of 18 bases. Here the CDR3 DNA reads TGTGCCAGCAGCCCCTCGACGGCGGGGTGGGAGACCCAGTACTTC. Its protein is CASSPSTAGWETQYF.

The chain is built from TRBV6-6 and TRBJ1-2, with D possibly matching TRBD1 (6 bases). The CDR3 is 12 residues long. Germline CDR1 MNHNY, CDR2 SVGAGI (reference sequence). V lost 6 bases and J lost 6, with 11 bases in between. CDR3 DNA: TGTGCCAGCAGAACAGGGCCCAATGGCTACACCTTC. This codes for CASRTGPNGYTF.

For the CDR3, the DNA is TGTGCCAGCACCCGAAGTCCCGAGGGCTATGGCTACACCTTC. It yields the protein CASTRSPEGYGYTF. The rearrangement joins TRBV6-5 to TRBJ1-2; D is unresolved. The V end lost 7 bases, the J end lost 4 bases, and 16 bases lay between the germline ends. This CDR3 is built from 14 residues. Germline CDR1 MNHEY, CDR2 SVGAGI.

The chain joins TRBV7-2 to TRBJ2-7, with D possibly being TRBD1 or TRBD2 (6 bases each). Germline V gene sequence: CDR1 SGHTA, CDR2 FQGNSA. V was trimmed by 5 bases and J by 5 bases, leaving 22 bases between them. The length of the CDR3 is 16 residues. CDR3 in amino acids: CASSRRKAGGHHEQYF. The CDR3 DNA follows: TGTGCCAGCAGCAGGCGGAAAGCCGGGGGCCACCACGAGCAGTACTTC.

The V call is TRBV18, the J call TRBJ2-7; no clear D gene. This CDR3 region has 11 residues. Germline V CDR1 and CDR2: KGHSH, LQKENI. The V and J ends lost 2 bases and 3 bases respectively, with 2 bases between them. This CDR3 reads CASSPGYEQYF. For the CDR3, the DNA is TGTGCCAGCTCACCAGGCTACGAGCAGTACTTC.

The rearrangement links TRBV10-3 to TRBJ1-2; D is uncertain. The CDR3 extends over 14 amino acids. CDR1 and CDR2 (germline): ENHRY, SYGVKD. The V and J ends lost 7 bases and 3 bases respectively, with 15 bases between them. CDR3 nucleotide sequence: TGTGCCATCACTCAACATGGAGGAGACTATGGCTACACCTTC. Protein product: CAITQHGGDYGYTF.

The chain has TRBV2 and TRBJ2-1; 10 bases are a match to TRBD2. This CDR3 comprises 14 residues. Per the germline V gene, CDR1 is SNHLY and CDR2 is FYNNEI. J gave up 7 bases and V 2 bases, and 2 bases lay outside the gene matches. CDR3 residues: CASSEFSGGNEQFF. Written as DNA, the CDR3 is TGTGCCAGCAGTGAATTTAGCGGGGGGAATGAGCAGTTCTTC.

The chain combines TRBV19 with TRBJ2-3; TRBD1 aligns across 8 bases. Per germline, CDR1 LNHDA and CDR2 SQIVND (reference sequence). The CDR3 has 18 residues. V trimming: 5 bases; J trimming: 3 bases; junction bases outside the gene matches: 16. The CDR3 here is CASSLTGQGFMATDTQYF. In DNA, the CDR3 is TGTGCCAGTAGTTTAACTGGACAGGGTTTTATGGCAACAGATACGCAGTATTTT.

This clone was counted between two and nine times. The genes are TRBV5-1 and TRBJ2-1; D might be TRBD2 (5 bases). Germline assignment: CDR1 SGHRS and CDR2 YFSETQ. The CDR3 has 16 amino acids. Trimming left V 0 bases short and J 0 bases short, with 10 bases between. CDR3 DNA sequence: TGCGCCAGCAGCTTGGGTCGCCGGGACTCCTACAATGAGCAGTTCTTC. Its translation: CASSLGRRDSYNEQFF.

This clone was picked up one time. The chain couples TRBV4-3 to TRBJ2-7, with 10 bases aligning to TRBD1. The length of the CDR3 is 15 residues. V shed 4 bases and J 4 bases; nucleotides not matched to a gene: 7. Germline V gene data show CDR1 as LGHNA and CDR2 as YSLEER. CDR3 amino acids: CASSPAPGQGYEQYF. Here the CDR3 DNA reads TGCGCCAGCAGCCCAGCCCCGGGACAGGGGTACGAGCAGTACTTC.

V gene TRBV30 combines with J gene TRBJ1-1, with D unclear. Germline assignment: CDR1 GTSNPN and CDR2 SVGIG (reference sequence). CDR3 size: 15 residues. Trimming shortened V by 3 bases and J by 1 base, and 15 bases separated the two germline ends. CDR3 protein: CAWRGPTTRNTEAFF. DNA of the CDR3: TGTGCCTGGAGGGGCCCGACAACCAGGAACACTGAAGCTTTCTTT.

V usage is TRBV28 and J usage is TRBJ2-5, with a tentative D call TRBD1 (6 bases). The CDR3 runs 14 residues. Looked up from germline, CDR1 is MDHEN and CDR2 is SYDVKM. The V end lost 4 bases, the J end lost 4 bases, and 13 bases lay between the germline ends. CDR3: CASSSGQYPETQYF. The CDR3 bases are TGTGCCAGCAGTTCAGGACAGTACCCAGAGACCCAGTACTTC.

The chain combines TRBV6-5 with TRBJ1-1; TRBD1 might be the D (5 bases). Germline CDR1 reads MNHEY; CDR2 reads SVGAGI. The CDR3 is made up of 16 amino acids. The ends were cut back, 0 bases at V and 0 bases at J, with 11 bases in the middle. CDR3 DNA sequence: TGTGCCAGCAGTTACTCGAGAAGGACACTGAACACTGAAGCTTTCTTT. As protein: CASSYSRRTLNTEAFF.

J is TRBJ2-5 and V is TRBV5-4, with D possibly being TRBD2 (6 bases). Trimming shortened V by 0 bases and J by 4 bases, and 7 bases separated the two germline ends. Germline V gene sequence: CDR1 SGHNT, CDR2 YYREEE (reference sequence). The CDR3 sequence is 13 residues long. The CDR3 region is CASSLGGAETQYF. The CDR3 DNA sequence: TGTGCCAGCAGCTTGGGCGGGGCAGAGACCCAGTACTTC.

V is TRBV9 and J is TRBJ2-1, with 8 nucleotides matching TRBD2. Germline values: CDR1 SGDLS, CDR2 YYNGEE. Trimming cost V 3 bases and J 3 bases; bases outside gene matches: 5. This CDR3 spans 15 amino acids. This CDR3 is CASSALADFYNEQFF. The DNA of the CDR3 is TGTGCCAGCAGCGCACTAGCGGATTTCTACAATGAGCAGTTCTTC.

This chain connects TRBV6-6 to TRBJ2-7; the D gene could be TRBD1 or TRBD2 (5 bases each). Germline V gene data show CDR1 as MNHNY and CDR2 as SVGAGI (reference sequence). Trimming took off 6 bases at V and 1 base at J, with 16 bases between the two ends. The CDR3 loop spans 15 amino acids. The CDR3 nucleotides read TGTGCCAGCAGGGCCGGGACCGCCAATTCCTACGAGCAGTACTTC. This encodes CASRAGTANSYEQYF.